This TCR beta chain derives from a study of cytomegalovirus exposure and HLA in healthy donors. The study ran its PCR with 60 Vbeta and 13 Jbeta primers. The data were produced by immunoSEQ multiplex PCR, yet TCRdb's version contains in-frame clones alone and is incomplete. The table records around 110,000 clones, roughly 80% of them present only once. The sequence came from a man aged 25-40 years in good health and CMV-seropositive. The specimen was PBMCs.

The CDR3 sequence is CASSWTTGDYEQYF. The CDR3 region has the DNA TGTGCCAGCAGCTGGACGACAGGAGACTACGAGCAGTACTTC. This chain uses TRBV11-2 with TRBJ2-7; D perhaps matches TRBD1 (6 bases). The CDR3 is 14 amino acids. CDR1 and CDR2 (germline): SGHAT, FQNNGV. Trimming pared 4 bases from V and 3 bases from J, leaving 13 bases between.